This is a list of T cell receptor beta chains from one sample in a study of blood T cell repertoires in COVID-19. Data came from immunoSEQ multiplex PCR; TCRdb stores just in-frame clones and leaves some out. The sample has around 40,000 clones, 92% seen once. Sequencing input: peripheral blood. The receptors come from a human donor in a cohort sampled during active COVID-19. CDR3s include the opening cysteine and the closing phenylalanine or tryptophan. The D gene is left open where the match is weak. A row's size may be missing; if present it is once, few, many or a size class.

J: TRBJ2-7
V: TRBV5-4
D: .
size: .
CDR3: CASSQELVSYEQYF
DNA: TGTGCCAGCAGCCAGGAACTAGTTTCCTACGAGCAGTACTTC

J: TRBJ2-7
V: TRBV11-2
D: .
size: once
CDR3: CASSLGLGSFGEQYF
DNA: TGTGCCAGCAGCTTAGGGCTCGGTAGCTTCGGCGAGCAGTACTTC

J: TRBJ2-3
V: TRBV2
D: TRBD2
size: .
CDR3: CASGRDYNTQYF
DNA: TGTGCCAGCGGCCGGGACTATAATACGCAGTATTTT

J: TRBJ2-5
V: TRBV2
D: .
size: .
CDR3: CASTGHPGPRRKTQYF
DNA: TGTGCCAGCACCGGACACCCTGGACCGAGGCGGAAGACCCAGTACTTC

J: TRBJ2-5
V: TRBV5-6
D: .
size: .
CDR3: CASSNRGWGETQYF
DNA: TGTGCCAGCAGTAATAGAGGGTGGGGAGAGACCCAGTACTTC

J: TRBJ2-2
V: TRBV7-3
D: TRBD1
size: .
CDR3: CASSPRTGGGELFF
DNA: TGTGCCAGCAGCCCCCGGACAGGGGGAGGGGAGCTGTTTTTT

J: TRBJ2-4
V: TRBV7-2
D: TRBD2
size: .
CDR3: CASSPSGARNIQYF
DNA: TGTGCCAGCAGCCCTAGCGGGGCACGGAACATTCAGTACTTC

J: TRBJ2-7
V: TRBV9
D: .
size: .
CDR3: CASSADSAYEQYF
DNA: TGTGCCAGCAGCGCCGACAGTGCCTACGAGCAGTACTTC

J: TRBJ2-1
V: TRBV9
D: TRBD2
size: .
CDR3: CASSVGWAGVANEQFF
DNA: TGTGCCAGCAGCGTGGGGTGGGCGGGAGTCGCCAATGAGCAGTTCTTC

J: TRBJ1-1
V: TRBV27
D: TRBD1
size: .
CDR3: CASSLSRGQGFISSNTEAFF
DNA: TGTGCCAGCAGTTTATCGAGGGGACAGGGGTTTATTTCGTCGAACACTGAAGCTTTCTTT

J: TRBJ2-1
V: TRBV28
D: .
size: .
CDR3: CASRGGGGAGYNEQFF
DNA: TGTGCCAGCCGGGGCGGTGGGGGGGCTGGATACAATGAGCAGTTCTTC

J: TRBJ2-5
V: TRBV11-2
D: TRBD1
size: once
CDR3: CASSVELTGGVTQYF
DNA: TGTGCCAGCAGCGTTGAACTTACAGGGGGCGTGACCCAGTACTTC

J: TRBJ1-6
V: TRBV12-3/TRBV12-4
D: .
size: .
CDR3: CASSAGINSPLHF
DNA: TGTGCCAGCAGCGCAGGAATTAATTCACCCCTCCACTTT

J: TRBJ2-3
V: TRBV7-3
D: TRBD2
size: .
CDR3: CASSTGLAPDTQYF
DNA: TGTGCCAGCAGCACGGGACTAGCTCCAGATACGCAGTATTTT

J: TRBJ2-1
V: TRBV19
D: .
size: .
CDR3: CASSIGRAAYNEQFF
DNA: TGTGCCAGTAGTATAGGGAGGGCCGCCTACAATGAGCAGTTCTTC

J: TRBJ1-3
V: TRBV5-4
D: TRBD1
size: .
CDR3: CASSPGGTGVRNTIYF
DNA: TGTGCCAGCAGCCCGGGAGGGACAGGGGTTCGGAACACCATATATTTT

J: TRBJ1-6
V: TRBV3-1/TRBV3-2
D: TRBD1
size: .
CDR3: CASSRTGGGSPLHF
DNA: TGTGCCAGCAGTCGTACAGGGGGTGGTTCACCCCTCCACTTT

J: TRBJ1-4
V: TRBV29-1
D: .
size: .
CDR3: CSVGGQQNEKLFF
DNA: TGCAGCGTTGGCGGCCAGCAAAATGAAAAACTGTTTTTT

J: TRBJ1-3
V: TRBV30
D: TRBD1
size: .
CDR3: CAWSVRQGLLNTIYF
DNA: TGTGCCTGGAGTGTACGACAGGGGTTGTTGAACACCATATATTTT

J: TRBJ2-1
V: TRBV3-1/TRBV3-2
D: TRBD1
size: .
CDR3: CASSWDRGNEQFF
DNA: TGTGCCAGCAGCTGGGACAGGGGTAATGAGCAGTTCTTC

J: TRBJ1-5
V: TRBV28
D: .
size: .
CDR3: CASGLRGAVQPQHF
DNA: TGTGCCAGTGGGCTTCGGGGGGCAGTTCAGCCCCAGCATTTT

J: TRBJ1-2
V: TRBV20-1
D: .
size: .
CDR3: CSAREAYGYTF
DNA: TGCAGTGCCAGGGAAGCGTATGGCTACACCTTC

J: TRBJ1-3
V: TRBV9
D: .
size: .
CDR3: CASSVDSSGNTIYF
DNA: TGTGCCAGCAGCGTAGACAGCTCTGGAAACACCATATATTTT

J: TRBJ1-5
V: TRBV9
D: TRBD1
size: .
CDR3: CASSAGGQGAAGDLNQPQHF
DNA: TGTGCCAGCAGCGCGGGTGGACAGGGGGCCGCTGGCGACTTAAATCAGCCCCAGCATTTT

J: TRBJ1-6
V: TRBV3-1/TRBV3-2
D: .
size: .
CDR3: CASSSYLTGISPLHF
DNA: TGTGCCAGCAGCTCCTACCTTACCGGGATATCACCCCTCCACTTT

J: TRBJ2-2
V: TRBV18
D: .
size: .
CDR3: CASSRQDLGELFF
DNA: TGTGCCAGCTCACGCCAGGATCTCGGGGAGCTGTTTTTT

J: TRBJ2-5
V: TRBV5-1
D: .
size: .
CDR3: CASGLTDKETQYF
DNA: TGCGCCAGCGGGTTGACAGACAAAGAGACCCAGTACTTC

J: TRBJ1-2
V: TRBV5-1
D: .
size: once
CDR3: CASSLSGSRAYGYTF
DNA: TGCGCCAGCAGCTTGTCGGGGTCGAGGGCCTATGGCTACACCTTC

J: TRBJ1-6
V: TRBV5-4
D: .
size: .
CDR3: CASSPDSSYNSPLHF
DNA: TGTGCCAGCAGCCCTGACAGCTCCTATAATTCACCCCTCCACTTT

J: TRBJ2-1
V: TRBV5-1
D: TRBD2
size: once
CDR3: CASSGLAGVHNEQFF
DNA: TGCGCCAGCAGCGGTCTAGCGGGAGTACACAATGAGCAGTTCTTC

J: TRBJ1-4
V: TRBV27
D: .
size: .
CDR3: CASSALGGSGEKLFF
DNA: TGTGCCAGCAGCGCCCTAGGCGGATCAGGGGAAAAACTGTTTTTT

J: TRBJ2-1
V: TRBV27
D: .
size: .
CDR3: CATRVGSSYNEQFF
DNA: TGTGCGACCCGGGTGGGTAGCTCCTACAATGAGCAGTTCTTC

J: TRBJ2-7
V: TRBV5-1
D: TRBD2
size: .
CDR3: CASSLASGVRKVPYEQYF
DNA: TGCGCCAGCAGCTTGGCTAGCGGGGTCAGAAAGGTTCCTTACGAGCAGTACTTC

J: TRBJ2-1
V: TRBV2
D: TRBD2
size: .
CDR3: CASGGLDNEQFF
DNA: TGTGCCAGCGGGGGACTAGACAATGAGCAGTTCTTC

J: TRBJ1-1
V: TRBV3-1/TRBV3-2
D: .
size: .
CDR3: CASSLSRGEAFF
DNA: TGTGCCAGCAGCCTCTCCAGGGGTGAAGCTTTCTTT

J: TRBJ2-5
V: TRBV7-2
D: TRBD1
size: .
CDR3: CASSLAQGRRETQYF
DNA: TGTGCCAGCAGCTTGGCACAGGGGCGGCGAGAGACCCAGTACTTC

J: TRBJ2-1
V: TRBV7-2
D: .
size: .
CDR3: CASSWTSYNEQFF
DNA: TGTGCCAGCAGCTGGACTTCCTACAATGAGCAGTTCTTC

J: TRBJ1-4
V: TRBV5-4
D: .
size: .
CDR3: CASSLWGVEEKLFF
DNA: TGTGCCAGCAGCTTGTGGGGAGTGGAGGAAAAACTGTTTTTT

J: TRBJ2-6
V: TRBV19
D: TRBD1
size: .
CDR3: CASSTRATGNGANVLTF
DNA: TGTGCCAGTAGTACACGCGCGACAGGGAACGGGGCCAACGTCCTGACTTTC

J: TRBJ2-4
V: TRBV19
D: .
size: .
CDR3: CASTLGGTNIQYF
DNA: TGTGCCAGTACCTTAGGGGGAACTAACATTCAGTACTTC